These 5 T cell receptor beta chains were all obtained from the same sample, sequenced in a study of blood T cell repertoires in COVID-19. Sequencing was performed with immunoSEQ multiplex PCR; in TCRdb, only in-frame clones are kept and a portion is missing. The sample has about 75,000 clones; approximately 90% are singletons. Specimen: peripheral blood. The source of these receptors is a woman aged 45-65 years with acute or convalescent COVID-19.

The V gene is TRBV15, the J gene TRBJ1-6; no clear D gene. Trimming pared 0 bases from V and 9 bases from J, leaving 15 bases between. The CDR3 covers 16 residues. Germline V gene lookup returns CDR1 LNHNV and CDR2 YYDKDF (reference sequence). The CDR3 sequence: CATSRDRLSLGSPLHF. CDR3 coding DNA: TGTGCCACCAGCAGAGACAGGTTGAGCCTCGGTTCACCCCTCCACTTT.

The chain is built from TRBV6-6 and TRBJ1-3; perhaps TRBD1 as D (6 bases). The V and J ends lost 3 bases and 0 bases respectively, with 12 bases between them. The CDR3 extends over 16 amino acids. The V gene's germline CDR1 is MNHNY and CDR2 SVGAGI (reference sequence). The CDR3 DNA is TGTGCCAGCAGTTATGCAGGGGCATCCTCTGGAAACACCATATATTTT. It is translated as CASSYAGASSGNTIYF.

This chain links TRBV5-1 with TRBJ1-2; no clear D gene. The CDR3 is 13 residues long. V was clipped by 4 bases and J by 8 bases, with 15 bases between them. CDR1 and CDR2 (germline): SGHRS, YFSETQ. In DNA form, the CDR3 reads TGCGCCAGCAGCGCCATTACCCAGGTGGGCTACACCTTC. This codes for CASSAITQVGYTF.

This clone was detected once. The rearrangement uses TRBV7-2 and TRBJ1-2, with TRBD1 as a possible D gene (5 bases). The V end was cut by 5 bases, the J end by 2 bases, with 12 bases between. Germline V gene lookup returns CDR1 SGHTA and CDR2 FQGNSA. This CDR3 spans 14 amino acids. CDR3 coding DNA: TGTGCCAGCAGCCCAGCGGGGGGGAACTATGGCTACACCTTC. This sequence encodes CASSPAGGNYGYTF.

V usage is TRBV19 and J usage is TRBJ2-7; 7 bases match TRBD2. The CDR3 extends over 15 amino acids. The germline gives CDR1 LNHDA, CDR2 SQIVND (reference sequence). The junction had 5 bases not matched to a gene; V was cut back by 2 bases and J by 1 base. CDR3 nucleotide sequence: TGTGCCAGTAGTATAATAGCGGGTCTATCCTACGAGCAGTACTTC. The encoded protein is CASSIIAGLSYEQYF. Using reference TRBV19 and TRBJ2-7 for the parts outside the CDR3, the full variable domain is DGGITQSPKYLFRKEGQNVTLSCEQNLNHDAMYWYRQDPGQGLRLIYYSQIVNDFQKGDIAEGYSVSREKKESFPLTVTSAQKNPTAFYLCASSIIAGLSYEQYFGPGTRLTVT.